One sample yielded the 13 T cell receptor beta chains listed below, sequenced in a study of T cells in Graves' hyperthyroidism and ophthalmopathy. The investigators amplified TCR beta CDR3 regions from RNA transcripts. The study used the HTBI primer set for a first-round RT-PCR of the TCR CDR3. In TCRdb, the multiplex PCR reads were re-called with MiXCR into one record per CDR3 protein. The sample lists about 360,000 distinct CDR3 sequences, approximately 13% occurring once. Sequenced sample: blood. These TCRs come from a young woman with Graves' hyperthyroidism.

This sequence joins TRBV7-2 and TRBJ2-5; no clear D gene. This CDR3 spans 12 amino acids. CDR1 is SGHTA, CDR2 FQGNSA, per germline. The V and J ends lost 5 bases and 8 bases respectively, with 12 bases between them. The CDR3: CASSPPVETQYF. The CDR3, as DNA: TGTGCCAGCAGCCCTCCCGTGGAAACCCAGTACTTC.

The chain links TRBV19 to TRBJ1-2; no clear D gene. Looked up from germline, CDR1 is LNHDA and CDR2 is SQIVND (reference sequence). The CDR3 is 13 residues long. Trimming pared 5 bases from V and 2 bases from J, leaving 9 bases between. The DNA for the CDR3 is TGTGCCAGTAGTGAGGACGGGAACTATGGCTACACCTTC. It translates to CASSEDGNYGYTF.

The table lists this clonotype with a few counts. The rearrangement links TRBV2 to TRBJ2-3; TRBD2 matches at 13 bases. CDR1 is SNHLY, CDR2 FYNNEI, per germline. This CDR3 contains 17 residues. V trimming: 4 bases; J trimming: 5 bases; junction bases outside the gene matches: 9. Written as DNA, the CDR3 is TGTGCCAGCAGTGTTACTAGCGGGGGGGGCCGGGGAGATACGCAGTATTTT. The encoded protein is CASSVTSGGGRGDTQYF.

This clonotype was counted between two and nine times. This chain connects TRBV19 to TRBJ1-1; perhaps TRBD1 as D (5 bases). Germline values: CDR1 LNHDA, CDR2 SQIVND (reference sequence). V was cut by 3 bases and J by 4 bases, with 12 bases left in between. The CDR3 runs to 14 residues. Here the CDR3 reads CASSMSGGSTEAFF. As DNA, the CDR3 is TGTGCCAGTAGTATGTCCGGGGGGAGCACTGAAGCTTTCTTT. Complete variable domain (other parts from reference TRBV19 and TRBJ1-1): DGGITQSPKYLFRKEGQNVTLSCEQNLNHDAMYWYRQDPGQGLRLIYYSQIVNDFQKGDIAEGYSVSREKKESFPLTVTSAQKNPTAFYLCASSMSGGSTEAFFGQGTRLTVV.

The table lists this clonotype with many counts. V and J are TRBV12-3 or TRBV12-4 and TRBJ1-4; a weak D match, TRBD1 (6 bases). The germline V and J ends were trimmed by 2 bases and 3 bases, with 10 bases remaining between them. This CDR3 comprises 15 residues. CDR3 residues: CASSLTGSSNEKLFF. The CDR3 nucleotides are TGTGCCAGCAGTTTAACAGGGAGTTCTAATGAAAAACTGTTTTTT.

This clonotype has a count of ten or more. This CDR3 is CASSLHRLSYEQYF. Written as DNA, the CDR3 is TGTGCCAGCAGTTTACACAGGCTCTCCTACGAGCAGTACTTC. The J gene is TRBJ2-7, the V gene TRBV28; D may be TRBD1 (5 bases). Germline lookup yields CDR1 MDHEN and CDR2 SYDVKM. V shed 2 bases and J shed 0 bases, with 8 bases lying between them. The CDR3 consists of 14 residues.

This sequence joins TRBV10-3 and TRBJ2-3; 7 nucleotides align to TRBD2. CDR1 and CDR2 (germline): ENHRY, SYGVKD. The CDR3 consists of 15 residues. V shed 2 bases, J shed 1 base, and the junction held 3 bases outside the gene matches. The CDR3 loop reads CAISERSGGTDTQYF. CDR3 in DNA: TGTGCCATCAGTGAGAGAAGCGGGGGCACAGATACGCAGTATTTT.

About this clonotype: A much larger clonotype is one base distant, so this may be a read error. Since no conserved phenylalanine or tryptophan closes the CDR3, a read error is the likely cause. The V and J genes are TRBV7-6 and TRBJ2-1, with 8 positions matching TRBD2. V shed 1 base, J shed 4 bases, and the junction held 6 bases outside the gene matches. Germline lookup yields CDR1 SGHVS and CDR2 FNYEAQ. CDR3 length: 16 amino acids. The CDR3 DNA sequence: TGTGCCAGCAGCTTAGGGGGGGCGGGAGGTTACAATGAGCAGTTCCTC. Its protein is CASSLGGAGGYNEQFL.

The chain combines TRBV7-9 with TRBJ1-1, with no clear D. This CDR3 is 12 amino acids long. Trimming left V 8 bases short and J 5 bases short, with 12 bases between. Germline V gene lookup returns CDR1 SEHNR and CDR2 FQNEAQ (reference sequence). CDR3 DNA sequence: TGTGCCAGCGCAAGAACGGGAACTGAAGCTTTCTTT. This sequence encodes CASARTGTEAFF.

Ten or more counts support this clonotype. The chain combines TRBV7-3 with TRBJ2-7; D is possibly TRBD1 or TRBD2 (5 bases each). Germline CDR1 SGHTA, CDR2 FQGTGA. This CDR3 comprises 13 residues. Trimming shortened V by 1 base and J by 6 bases, and 10 bases separated the two germline ends. CDR3 nucleotide sequence: TGTGCCAGCAGCTTAATGTCGGGGCTCGAGCAGTACTTC. Residues: CASSLMSGLEQYF.

Ten or more counts support this clonotype. The chain couples TRBV27 to TRBJ2-1, with D uncertain. The CDR3 extends over 14 amino acids. CDR1 and CDR2 (germline): MNHEY, SMNVEV (reference sequence). Trimming pared 4 bases from V and 0 bases from J, leaving 7 bases between. The chain's CDR3 is CASSSYSSYNEQFF. CDR3 in DNA: TGTGCCAGCAGTTCATATAGCTCCTACAATGAGCAGTTCTTC.

This clonotype has just one count. A much larger clone differs from this one at a single base, so this may be a read error. The rearrangement links TRBV14 to TRBJ2-3; TRBD1 might be the D (5 bases). The J call is in doubt because the DNA end fits TRBJ1-5 better. This CDR3 contains 14 residues. Germline CDR1 SGHDN, CDR2 FVKESK. CDR3 in amino acids: CASSRTGTTDTQHF. CDR3 bases: TGTGCCAGCAGCCGGACCGGGACCACAGATACGCAGCATTTT.

In this sample, this clonotype turned up a few times. The genes are TRBV4-1 and TRBJ1-6; 8 nucleotides match TRBD1. The CDR3 is 17 amino acids. Germline trimming cut 2 bases from V and 5 bases from J; bases unmatched to any gene: 8. The germline V gene encodes CDR1 MGHRA and CDR2 YSYEKL. CDR3: CASSQNTGQGNNSPLHF. CDR3 coding DNA: TGCGCCAGCAGCCAAAACACTGGACAGGGAAATAATTCACCCCTCCACTTT.